This T cell receptor (beta chain) is drawn from a study of CD8 T cells in ankylosing spondylitis. This clonotype was seen many times. The antigen is not known. CDR3 length: 15 residues. V was clipped by 5 bases and J by 3 bases; unmatched bases: 6. CDR1 is PRHDT and CDR2 is FYEKMQ in the germline V gene (reference sequence). Study outcomes and limitations: The disease-linked clones had a CD8+ phenotype and low blood frequencies. The study looked at matched synovial fluid samples from ankylosing spondylitis patients. Disease-linked clones were reported to be significantly enriched there. Seemingly characteristic of ankylosing spondylitis blood was a TCR beta motif consisting of under 10 highly homologous variants.

Preparation of TCR beta libraries was done by quantitative 5'-RACE with molecular barcodes. TCRdb re-called the 5' RACE reads through MiXCR, storing one row per CDR3 protein. The sample lists just over 150,000 distinct CDR3 sequences; around 20% were seen once. Material: blood, either unsorted or a sorted T cell fraction (not recorded which). The receptor was derived from a male donor with ankylosing spondylitis or in good health (not recorded which). This chain uses TRBV13 with TRBJ2-2, with TRBD2 matching 7 bases. The CDR3 nucleotides read TGTGCCAGCAGCCGGGAGGCCCAGTACACCGGGGAGCTGTTTTTT. It codes for CASSREAQYTGELFF.